This T cell receptor (beta chain) was sequenced in a study of a mutant IDH1 vaccine in newly diagnosed glioma. J was trimmed by 7 bases and V by 2 bases; bases with no gene match: 7. The CDR3 extends over 14 amino acids. Germline CDR1 LNHDA, CDR2 SQIVND (reference sequence). The data were produced by immunoSEQ multiplex PCR, yet TCRdb's version contains in-frame clones alone and is incomplete. Among about 92,000 clones listed, roughly 75% were seen once. The time point denotes: baseline, week 1 (first vaccination visit). Noted treatment: pre-vaccination baseline after standard-of-care therapy. The V and J genes are TRBV19 and TRBJ2-5; 7 bases align to TRBD1. The source is a man aged 35 to 55 with glioma. The input for sequencing was PBMCs, taken from a glioma patient treated with radiotherapy, temozolomide or both. The CDR3 region is CASSIRAGGTTQYF. CDR3 in DNA: TGTGCCAGTAGTATAAGGGCAGGGGGTACGACCCAGTACTTC.